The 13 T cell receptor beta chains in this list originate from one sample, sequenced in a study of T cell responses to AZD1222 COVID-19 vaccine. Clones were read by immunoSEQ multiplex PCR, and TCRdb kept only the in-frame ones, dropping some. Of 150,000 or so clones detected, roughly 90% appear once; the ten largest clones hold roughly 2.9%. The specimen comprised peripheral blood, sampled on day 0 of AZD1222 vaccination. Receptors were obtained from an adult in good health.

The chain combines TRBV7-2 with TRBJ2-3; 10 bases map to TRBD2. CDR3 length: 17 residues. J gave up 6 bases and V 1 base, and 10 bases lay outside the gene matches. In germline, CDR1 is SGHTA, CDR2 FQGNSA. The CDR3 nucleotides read TGTGCCAGCAGCTTAGGTGCTAGCGGGGGAGGGCAGGATACGCAGTATTTT. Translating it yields CASSLGASGGGQDTQYF.

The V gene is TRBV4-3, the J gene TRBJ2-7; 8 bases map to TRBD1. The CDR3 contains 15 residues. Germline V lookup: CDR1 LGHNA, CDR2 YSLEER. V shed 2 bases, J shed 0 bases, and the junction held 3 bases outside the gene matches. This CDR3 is CASSQHRGSSYEQYF. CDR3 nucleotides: TGCGCCAGCAGCCAACACAGGGGGAGCTCCTACGAGCAGTACTTC.

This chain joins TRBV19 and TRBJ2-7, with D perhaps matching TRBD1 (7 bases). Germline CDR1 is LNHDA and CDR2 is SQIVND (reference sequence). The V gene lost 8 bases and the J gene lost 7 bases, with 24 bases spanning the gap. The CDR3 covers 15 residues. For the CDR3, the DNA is TGTGCCAGTTCCCCCGGTTCCGTGCAGGGGGGTGAGCAGTACTTC. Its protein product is CASSPGSVQGGEQYF.

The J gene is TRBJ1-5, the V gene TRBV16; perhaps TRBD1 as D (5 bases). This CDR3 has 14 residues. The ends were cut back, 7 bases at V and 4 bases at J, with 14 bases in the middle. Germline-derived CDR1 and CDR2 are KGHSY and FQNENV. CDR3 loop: CASTPGRGNQPQHF. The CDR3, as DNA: TGTGCCAGCACCCCAGGGAGAGGAAATCAGCCCCAGCATTTT.

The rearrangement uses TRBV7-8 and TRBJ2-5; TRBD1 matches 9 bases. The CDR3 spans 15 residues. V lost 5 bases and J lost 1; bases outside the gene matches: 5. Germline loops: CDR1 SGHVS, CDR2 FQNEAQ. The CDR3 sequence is CASSRDRGTQETQYF. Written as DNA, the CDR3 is TGTGCCAGCAGCAGAGACAGGGGGACCCAAGAGACCCAGTACTTC.

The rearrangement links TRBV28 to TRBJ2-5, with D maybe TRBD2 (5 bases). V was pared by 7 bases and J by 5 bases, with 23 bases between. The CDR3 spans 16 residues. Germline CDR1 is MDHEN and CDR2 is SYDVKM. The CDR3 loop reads CASNPARQEAGETQYF. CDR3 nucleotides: TGTGCCAGCAACCCCGCCCGGCAGGAGGCCGGGGAGACCCAGTACTTC. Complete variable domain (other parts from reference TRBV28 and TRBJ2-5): DVKVTQSSRYLVKRTGEKVFLECVQDMDHENMFWYRQDPGLGLRLIYFSYDVKMKEKGDIPEGYSVSREKKERFSLILESASTNQTSMYLCASNPARQEAGETQYFGPGTRLLVL.

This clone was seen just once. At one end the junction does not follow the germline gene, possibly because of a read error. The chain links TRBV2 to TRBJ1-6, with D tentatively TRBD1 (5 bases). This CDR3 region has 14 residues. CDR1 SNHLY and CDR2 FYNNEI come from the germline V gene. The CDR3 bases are TGTGCCAGCAGGGGGACCCAGTATAGTTCACCCCTCCACTTT. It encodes CASRGTQYSSPLHF.

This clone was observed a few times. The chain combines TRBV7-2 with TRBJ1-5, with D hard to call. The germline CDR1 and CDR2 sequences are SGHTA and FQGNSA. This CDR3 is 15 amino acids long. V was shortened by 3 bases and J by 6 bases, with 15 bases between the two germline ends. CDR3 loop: CASSLYGVSSQPQHF. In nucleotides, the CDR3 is TGTGCCAGCAGCTTGTACGGGGTCTCGTCTCAGCCCCAGCATTTT.

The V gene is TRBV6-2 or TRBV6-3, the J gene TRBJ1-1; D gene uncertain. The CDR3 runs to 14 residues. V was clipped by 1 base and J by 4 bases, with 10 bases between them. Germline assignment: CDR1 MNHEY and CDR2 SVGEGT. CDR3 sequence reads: CASSYLIEGTEAFF. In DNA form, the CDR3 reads TGTGCCAGCAGTTACTTAATCGAGGGCACTGAAGCTTTCTTT.

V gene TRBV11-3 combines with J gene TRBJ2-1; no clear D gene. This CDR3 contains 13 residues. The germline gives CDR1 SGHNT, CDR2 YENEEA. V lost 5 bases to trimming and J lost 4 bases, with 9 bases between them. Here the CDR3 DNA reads TGTGCCAGCAGCAAAGACGGATACAATGAGCAGTTCTTC. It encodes CASSKDGYNEQFF.

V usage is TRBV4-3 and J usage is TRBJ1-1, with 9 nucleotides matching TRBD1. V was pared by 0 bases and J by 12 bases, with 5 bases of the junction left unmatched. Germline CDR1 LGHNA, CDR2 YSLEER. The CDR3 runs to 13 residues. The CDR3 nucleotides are TGCGCCAGCAGCCAAGAACAGGGGGCGCGAACTTTCTTT. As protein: CASSQEQGARTFF.

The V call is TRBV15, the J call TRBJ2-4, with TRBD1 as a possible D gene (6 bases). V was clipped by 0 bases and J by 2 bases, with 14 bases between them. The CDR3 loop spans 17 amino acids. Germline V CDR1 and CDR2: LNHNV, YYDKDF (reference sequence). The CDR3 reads CATSRDVGGYSKNIQYF. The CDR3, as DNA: TGTGCCACCAGCAGAGATGTTGGGGGCTATTCCAAAAACATTCAGTACTTC.

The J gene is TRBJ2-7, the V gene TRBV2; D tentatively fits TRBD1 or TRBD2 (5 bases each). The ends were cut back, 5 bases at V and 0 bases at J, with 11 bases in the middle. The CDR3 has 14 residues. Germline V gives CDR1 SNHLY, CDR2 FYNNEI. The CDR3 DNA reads TGTGCCAGCAGTCTATGGGACCGCTCCTACGAGCAGTACTTC. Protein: CASSLWDRSYEQYF. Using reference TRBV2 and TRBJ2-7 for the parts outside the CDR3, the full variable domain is EPEVTQTPSHQVTQMGQEVILRCVPISNHLYFYWYRQILGQKVEFLVSFYNNEISEKSEIFDDQFSVERPDGSNFTLKIRSTKLEDSAMYFCASSLWDRSYEQYFGPGTRLTVT.